This T cell receptor beta chain was sequenced during a study of Ad26.COV2.S vaccination and SARS-CoV-2 variants. About the research overall: Trial arm assignment for the donor was COV1001 Ad26.COV2.S.

The CDR3 contains 13 residues. Germline loops: CDR1 GTSNPN, CDR2 SVGIG (reference sequence). Trimming cost V 0 bases and J 1 base, with 6 bases left between them. Findings and caveats of the study: Similar non-spike TCR breadth was seen in vaccine and placebo recipients.

The repertoire was sequenced with immunoSEQ multiplex PCR; TCRdb's copy has only in-frame clones and lacks some. The repertoire holds about 480,000 clones, with roughly nine tenths as singletons. Treatment: roughly 18 received Ad26.COV2.S at low or high dose, single or two shots; roughly five received placebo; per-sample allocation not given. The investigators took samples on day 63 after the first vaccine or placebo injection. A word on this clone: What it recognizes is unknown.

The rearrangement joins TRBV30 to TRBJ1-1, with D unresolved. Sample: peripheral blood, taken in a trial of Ad26.COV2.S vaccine versus placebo. This TCR was sampled from a person aged 18-60 years who received the Ad26.COV2.S COVID-19 vaccine or a placebo. CDR3 nucleotide sequence: TGTGCCTGGAGTGTACGGCAGAACACTGAAGCTTTCTTT. Encoded protein: CAWSVRQNTEAFF.